This TCR beta chain was found in a study of T cell responses to AZD1222 COVID-19 vaccine. Study outcomes and limitations: Mapped onto spike, vaccine-associated CD4 TCRs spanned it and were dominant at 160-218 and 743-854. Close to half of spike-specific TCRs reportedly recognize unmutated variant regions. The study identified only a handful of AZD1222 recipients as seropositive at baseline. Possibly, clonal diversity was underestimated; donors were largely white British and included more females.

TCRdb's table, derived via immunoSEQ multiplex PCR, lists solely in-frame clones and lacks some. The sample yields about 120,000 clones, 80% to 90% seen once. The CDR3 is made up of 12 amino acids. Trimming removed 5 bases from V and 7 bases from J, with 6 bases in between. Germline V lookup: CDR1 SGHVS, CDR2 FNYEAQ. On this clone: What it recognizes is unknown.

The source of this sequence is an adult in good health. V gene TRBV7-6 combines with J gene TRBJ1-6; D remains unclear. The sequences come from peripheral blood, collected on day 0 of AZD1222 vaccination. The CDR3, as DNA: TGTGCCAGCAGCCGAATCAATTCACCCCTCCACTTT. It translates to CASSRINSPLHF.